This TCR beta chain was recorded in a study of blood T cells in healthy people across ages. Whole-study results and caveats: As age increased, TCR beta diversity per million T cells fell in a roughly linear fashion.

Primed by a sample-barcoded 5' primer and a J-beta primer mix, a second PCR proceeded for 7 to 11 cycles. TCRdb processed the 5' RACE reads anew with MiXCR; each CDR3 protein has one entry. Of about a million distinct CDR3 sequences listed, just over 50% are singletons. As for this clonotype: No antigen is known for it.

The germline V gene encodes CDR1 PRHDT and CDR2 FYEKMQ (reference sequence). The CDR3 is made up of 14 amino acids. V was shortened by 5 bases and J by 8 bases, with 18 bases between the two germline ends. The rearrangement uses TRBV13 and TRBJ1-2; D is unclear. This receptor was taken from a woman aged 55-70 years in good health. Sample: blood. CDR3 DNA sequence: TGTGCCAGCAGCGTAGTCTCGGCTTCGGAGGGCTACACCTTC. Amino acids: CASSVVSASEGYTF.